A selection of T cell receptor beta chains follows, all from one sample in a study of human T cells and chemical hapten exposure. TCRdb analysed the RACE reads with MiXCR anew, one entry per CDR3 protein. The sample contains some 200,000 distinct CDR3 sequences, about 31% of which appear only once. Sequenced material: whole blood, taken in connection with sensitization to the hapten diphenylcyclopropenone (DPC). These receptors were taken from a woman aged 25 to 39 with alopecia areata. Some clones in this sample may be carry-over from other donors' samples. CDR3s include the opening cysteine and the closing phenylalanine or tryptophan. Each record gives: J gene, V gene, CDR3 protein.

j_call: TRBJ2-5
v_call: TRBV28
cdr3_aa: CASSTRRTSSQETQYF

j_call: TRBJ2-3
v_call: TRBV6-4
cdr3_aa: CASSLQGISTDTQYF

j_call: TRBJ1-1
v_call: TRBV6-5
cdr3_aa: CASRGPMNTEAFF

j_call: TRBJ1-1
v_call: TRBV9
cdr3_aa: CASSVGQGLNTEAFF

j_call: TRBJ2-4
v_call: TRBV29-1
cdr3_aa: CTECPPQNIQYF

j_call: TRBJ2-6
v_call: TRBV9
cdr3_aa: CASSVAGSGANVLTF

j_call: TRBJ2-7
v_call: TRBV28
cdr3_aa: CASSSYSSYEQYF

j_call: TRBJ2-7
v_call: TRBV6-1
cdr3_aa: CASSEPGETYEQYF

j_call: TRBJ1-2
v_call: TRBV28
cdr3_aa: CAGRQGAGGYTF

j_call: TRBJ2-2
v_call: TRBV7-2
cdr3_aa: CASTSSQGRNTGELFF

j_call: TRBJ2-3
v_call: TRBV9
cdr3_aa: CASSVEGDTQYF

j_call: TRBJ1-2
v_call: TRBV6-5
cdr3_aa: CASSYSPRDHGYTF

j_call: TRBJ1-1
v_call: TRBV30
cdr3_aa: CAGSGAFF

j_call: TRBJ1-4
v_call: TRBV12-3/TRBV12-4
cdr3_aa: CASSLQLLEKLFF

j_call: TRBJ1-1
v_call: TRBV29-1
cdr3_aa: CSAPRTGTPSEAFF

j_call: TRBJ2-7
v_call: TRBV7-2
cdr3_aa: CASSPSKGSEQYF

j_call: TRBJ2-7
v_call: TRBV11-2
cdr3_aa: CASSNQPGTDYEQYF

j_call: TRBJ2-1
v_call: TRBV27
cdr3_aa: CASSLSSGDYNEQFF

j_call: TRBJ2-3
v_call: TRBV6-1
cdr3_aa: CASTQLGTRGMNTQYF

j_call: TRBJ2-1
v_call: TRBV20-1
cdr3_aa: CSVTSGSNEQFF

j_call: TRBJ2-2
v_call: TRBV28
cdr3_aa: CASSLAQNTGELFF

j_call: TRBJ2-1
v_call: TRBV5-1
cdr3_aa: CASSLEGRILQFF

j_call: TRBJ1-6
v_call: TRBV28
cdr3_aa: CASSPGGMSNNSPLHF

j_call: TRBJ2-7
v_call: TRBV12-3/TRBV12-4
cdr3_aa: CASSASREQYF

j_call: TRBJ2-7
v_call: TRBV20-1
cdr3_aa: CSATDQRSYEQYF

j_call: TRBJ1-1
v_call: TRBV7-9
cdr3_aa: CASSLEYGDRTFF

j_call: TRBJ1-2
v_call: TRBV11-2
cdr3_aa: CASSLGTGAPYGYTF

j_call: TRBJ1-4
v_call: TRBV25-1
cdr3_aa: CATRTGDEKLFF

j_call: TRBJ1-6
v_call: TRBV6-2/TRBV6-3
cdr3_aa: CASSYKEQGSRSPLHF

j_call: TRBJ2-1
v_call: TRBV5-1
cdr3_aa: CASSLTGTSGSNEQFF

j_call: TRBJ2-3
v_call: TRBV12-3/TRBV12-4
cdr3_aa: CASRTRDQDADTQYF

j_call: TRBJ2-2
v_call: TRBV7-2
cdr3_aa: CASSPDRREAGELFF

j_call: TRBJ1-2
v_call: TRBV10-3
cdr3_aa: CAISRDRDYGYTF

j_call: TRBJ1-6
v_call: TRBV20-1
cdr3_aa: CSASPTGWSPLHF

j_call: TRBJ1-2
v_call: TRBV5-1
cdr3_aa: CASSLVWGADGYTF

j_call: TRBJ1-5
v_call: TRBV9
cdr3_aa: CASSPLGALGPQHF

j_call: TRBJ1-3
v_call: TRBV2
cdr3_aa: CASGRQGISGNTIYF

j_call: TRBJ2-1
v_call: TRBV6-5
cdr3_aa: CASSYAQGYNEQFF

j_call: TRBJ2-5
v_call: TRBV5-1
cdr3_aa: CASSLTSAASRETQYF

j_call: TRBJ1-5
v_call: TRBV10-2
cdr3_aa: CASSDGRNQPQHF

j_call: TRBJ2-2
v_call: TRBV11-2
cdr3_aa: CASSREGLAVTGELFF

j_call: TRBJ2-7
v_call: TRBV4-3
cdr3_aa: CASSQATAGGYEQYF

j_call: TRBJ2-2
v_call: TRBV2
cdr3_aa: CASSEAPLSGGLTGELFF

j_call: TRBJ1-1
v_call: TRBV11-2
cdr3_aa: CASSLDGTITEAFF

j_call: TRBJ2-7
v_call: TRBV28
cdr3_aa: CASSLAGTGTYEQYF

j_call: TRBJ1-5
v_call: TRBV18
cdr3_aa: CASSPDTSNQPQHF

j_call: TRBJ1-5
v_call: TRBV27
cdr3_aa: CAARRTGHSNQPQHF

j_call: TRBJ1-5
v_call: TRBV10-2
cdr3_aa: CASRDRDTSNQHQHF

j_call: TRBJ1-2
v_call: TRBV4-3
cdr3_aa: CASSLLGPGRHYGYTF

j_call: TRBJ2-1
v_call: TRBV29-1
cdr3_aa: CSVGGRLSLTNEQFF

j_call: TRBJ2-1
v_call: TRBV28
cdr3_aa: CASSLVSNEQFF

j_call: TRBJ1-5
v_call: TRBV2
cdr3_aa: CASSQDRAHQPQHF

j_call: TRBJ2-7
v_call: TRBV4-3
cdr3_aa: CASSQESRASYEQYF

j_call: TRBJ2-3
v_call: TRBV5-1
cdr3_aa: CASSRATVGHTDTQYF

j_call: TRBJ2-1
v_call: TRBV4-1
cdr3_aa: CASSQLQGRTYNEQFF

j_call: TRBJ1-4
v_call: TRBV6-2/TRBV6-3
cdr3_aa: CASSFMHGNEKLFF

j_call: TRBJ1-1
v_call: TRBV25-1
cdr3_aa: CASSVGTAAAFF

j_call: TRBJ1-1
v_call: TRBV6-2/TRBV6-3
cdr3_aa: CASRMGQGAFSSTEAFF

j_call: TRBJ2-3
v_call: TRBV6-1
cdr3_aa: CASHGRALSTDTQYF

j_call: TRBJ2-3
v_call: TRBV11-3
cdr3_aa: CASSFRGSDTQYF